Sequencing of this TCR beta chain was carried out in a study of identical twins. This CDR3 comprises 12 residues. CDR1 is MNHEY and CDR2 is SMNVEV in the germline V gene (reference sequence). The ends were cut back, 4 bases at V and 4 bases at J, with 6 bases in the middle. This clonotype was detected only a few times. A much larger clone sits a single nucleotide away, making a read error possible. Via MiXCR, TCRdb re-called the 5' RACE reads, giving one row per CDR3 protein. Of 1.5 million to 2 million distinct CDR3 sequences in the sample, roughly 35% are singletons; the top ten hold about 0.3%. The gene calls are TRBV27 and TRBJ2-3; D may correspond to TRBD1 or TRBD2 (5 bases each). The sample comprised cord blood. This TCR was recovered from a newborn girl in good health. The CDR3 spells CASSWGSDTQYF. The CDR3 bases are TGTGCCAGCAGTTGGGGGTCAGATACGCAGTATTTT.